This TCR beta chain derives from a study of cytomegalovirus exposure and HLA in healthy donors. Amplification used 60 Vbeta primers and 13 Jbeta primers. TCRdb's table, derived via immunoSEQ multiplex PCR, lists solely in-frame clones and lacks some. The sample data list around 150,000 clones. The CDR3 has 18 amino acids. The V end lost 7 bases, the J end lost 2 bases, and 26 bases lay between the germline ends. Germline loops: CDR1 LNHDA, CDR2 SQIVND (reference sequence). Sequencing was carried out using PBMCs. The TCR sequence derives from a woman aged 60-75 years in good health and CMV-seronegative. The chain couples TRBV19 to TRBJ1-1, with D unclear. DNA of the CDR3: TGTGCCAGTACCCCCCCCGTGGGCCCCTCTACCTCCAACACTGAAGCTTTCTTT. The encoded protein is CASTPPVGPSTSNTEAFF. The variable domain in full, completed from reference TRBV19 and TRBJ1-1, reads DGGITQSPKYLFRKEGQNVTLSCEQNLNHDAMYWYRQDPGQGLRLIYYSQIVNDFQKGDIAEGYSVSREKKESFPLTVTSAQKNPTAFYLCASTPPVGPSTSNTEAFFGQGTRLTVV.